This T cell receptor (beta chain) is drawn from a study of T cell responses to AZD1222 COVID-19 vaccine. Method: immunoSEQ multiplex PCR; TCRdb's copy keeps in-frame clones and lacks some. The table includes over 100,000 clones, 86% detected once. Germline V CDR1 and CDR2: MNHEY, SVGAGI. This CDR3 has 13 residues. V was trimmed by 8 bases and J by 8 bases, leaving 18 bases between them. The TCR was taken from an adult in good health. The J gene is TRBJ1-2, the V gene TRBV6-5, with D tentatively TRBD1 (5 bases). Material: peripheral blood, obtained on day 0 of AZD1222 vaccination. In DNA form, the CDR3 reads TGTGCCAGCTCAAGGGAAGGGGCGTGGGGCTACACCTTC. Its protein is CASSREGAWGYTF.